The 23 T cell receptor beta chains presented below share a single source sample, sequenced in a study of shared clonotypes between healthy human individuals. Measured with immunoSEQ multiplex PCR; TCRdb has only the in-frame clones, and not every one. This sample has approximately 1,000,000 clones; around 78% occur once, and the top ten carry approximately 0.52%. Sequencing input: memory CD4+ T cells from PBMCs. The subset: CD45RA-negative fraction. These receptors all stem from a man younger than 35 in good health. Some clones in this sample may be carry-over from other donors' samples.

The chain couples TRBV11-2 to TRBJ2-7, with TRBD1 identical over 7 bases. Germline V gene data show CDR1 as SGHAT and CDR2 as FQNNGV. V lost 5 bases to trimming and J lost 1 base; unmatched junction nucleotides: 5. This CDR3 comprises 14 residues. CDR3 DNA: TGTGCCAGCAGCCCCTCGACAGGGTCCTACGAGCAGTACTTC. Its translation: CASSPSTGSYEQYF.

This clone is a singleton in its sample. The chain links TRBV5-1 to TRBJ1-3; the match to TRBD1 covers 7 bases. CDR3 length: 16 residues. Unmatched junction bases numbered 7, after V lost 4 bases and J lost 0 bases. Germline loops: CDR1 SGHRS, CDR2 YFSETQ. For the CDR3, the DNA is TGCGCCAGCAGCCCAGGGGGGGATCCCTCTGGAAACACCATATATTTT. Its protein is CASSPGGDPSGNTIYF.

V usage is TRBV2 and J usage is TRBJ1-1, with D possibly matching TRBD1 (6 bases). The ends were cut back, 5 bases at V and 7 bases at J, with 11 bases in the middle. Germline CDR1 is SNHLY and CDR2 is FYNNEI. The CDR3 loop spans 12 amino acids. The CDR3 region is CASSRDRREAFF. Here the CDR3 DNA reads TGTGCCAGCAGTAGAGACAGGCGTGAAGCTTTCTTT.

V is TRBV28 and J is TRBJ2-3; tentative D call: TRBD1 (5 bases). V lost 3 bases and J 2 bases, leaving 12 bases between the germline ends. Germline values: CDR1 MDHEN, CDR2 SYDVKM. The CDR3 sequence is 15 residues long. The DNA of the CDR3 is TGTGCCAGCAGTTTCAATCTTGGGGCCACAGATACGCAGTATTTT. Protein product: CASSFNLGATDTQYF.

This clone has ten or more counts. CDR3 protein: CASSRTGTGNTEAFF. The CDR3 DNA follows: TGTGCCAGCAGCCGAACCGGGACAGGAAACACTGAAGCTTTCTTT. This chain joins TRBV7-9 and TRBJ1-1; 8 positions agree with TRBD1. Germline V gene data show CDR1 as SEHNR and CDR2 as FQNEAQ (reference sequence). CDR3 length equals 15 residues. Trimming took 5 bases from V and 2 from J; bases not matched to a gene: 7.

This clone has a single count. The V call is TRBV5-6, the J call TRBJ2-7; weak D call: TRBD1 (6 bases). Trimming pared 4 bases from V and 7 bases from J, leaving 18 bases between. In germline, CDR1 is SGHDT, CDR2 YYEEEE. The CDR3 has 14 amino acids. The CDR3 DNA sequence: TGTGCCAGCAGCCCCCCTAAAAGAGACAGGGAGCAGTACTTC. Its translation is CASSPPKRDREQYF.

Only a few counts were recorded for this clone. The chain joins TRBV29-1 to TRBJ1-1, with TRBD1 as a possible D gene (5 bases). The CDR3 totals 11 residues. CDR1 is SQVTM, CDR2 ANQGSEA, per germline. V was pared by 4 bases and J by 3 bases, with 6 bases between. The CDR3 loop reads CSVGGYTEAFF. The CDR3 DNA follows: TGCAGCGTTGGGGGCTACACTGAAGCTTTCTTT.

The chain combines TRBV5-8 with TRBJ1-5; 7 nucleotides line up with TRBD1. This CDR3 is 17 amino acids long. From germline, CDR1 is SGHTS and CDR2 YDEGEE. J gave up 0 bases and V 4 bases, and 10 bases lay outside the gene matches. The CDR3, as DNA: TGTGCCAGCAGCAGGGGGAGGACAGGAAATAGCAATCAGCCCCAGCATTTT. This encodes CASSRGRTGNSNQPQHF. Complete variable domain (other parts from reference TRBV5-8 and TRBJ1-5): EAGVTQSPTHLIKTRGQQATLRCSPISGHTSVYWYQQALGLGLQFLLWYDEGEERNRGNFPPRFSGRQFPNYSSELNVNALELEDSALYLCASSRGRTGNSNQPQHFGDGTRLSIL.

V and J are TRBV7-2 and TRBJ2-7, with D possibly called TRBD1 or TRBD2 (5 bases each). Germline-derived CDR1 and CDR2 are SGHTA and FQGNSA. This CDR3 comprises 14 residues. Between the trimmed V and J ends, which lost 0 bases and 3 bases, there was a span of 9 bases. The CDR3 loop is CASSLARDGYEQYF. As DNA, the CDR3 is TGTGCCAGCAGCTTAGCCCGGGACGGCTACGAGCAGTACTTC.

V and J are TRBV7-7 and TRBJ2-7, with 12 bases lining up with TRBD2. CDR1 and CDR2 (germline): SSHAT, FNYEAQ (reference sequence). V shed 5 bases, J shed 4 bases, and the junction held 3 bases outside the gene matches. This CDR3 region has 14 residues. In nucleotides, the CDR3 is TGTGCCAGCAGCCCGACTAGCGGGAGTTACGAGCAGTACTTC. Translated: CASSPTSGSYEQYF.

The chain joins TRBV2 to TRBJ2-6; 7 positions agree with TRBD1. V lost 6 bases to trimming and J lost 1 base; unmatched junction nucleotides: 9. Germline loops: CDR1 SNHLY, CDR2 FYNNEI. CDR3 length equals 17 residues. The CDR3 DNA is TGTGCCAGCAGCTACACAGGGGCCGGGTCTGGGGCCAACGTCCTGACTTTC. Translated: CASSYTGAGSGANVLTF.

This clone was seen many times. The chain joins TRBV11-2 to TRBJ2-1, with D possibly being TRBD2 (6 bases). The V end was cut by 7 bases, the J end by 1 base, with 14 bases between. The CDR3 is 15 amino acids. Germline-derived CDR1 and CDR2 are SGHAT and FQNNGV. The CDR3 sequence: CASNSGSGSYNEQFF. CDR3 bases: TGTGCCAGCAATTCCGGGAGCGGGTCCTACAATGAGCAGTTCTTC.

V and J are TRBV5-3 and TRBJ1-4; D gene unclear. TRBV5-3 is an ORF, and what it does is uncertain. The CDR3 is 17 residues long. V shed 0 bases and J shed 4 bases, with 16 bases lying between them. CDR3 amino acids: CARSLELWAEGNEKLFF. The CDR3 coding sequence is TGTGCCAGAAGCTTGGAGTTGTGGGCGGAGGGTAATGAAAAACTGTTTTTT.

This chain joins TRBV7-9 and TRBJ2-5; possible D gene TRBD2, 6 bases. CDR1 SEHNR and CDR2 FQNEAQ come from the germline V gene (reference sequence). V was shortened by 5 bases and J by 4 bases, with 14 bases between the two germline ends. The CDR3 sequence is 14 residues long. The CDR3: CASSPGRGGETQYF. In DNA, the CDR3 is TGTGCCAGCAGCCCCGGAAGGGGAGGAGAGACCCAGTACTTC.

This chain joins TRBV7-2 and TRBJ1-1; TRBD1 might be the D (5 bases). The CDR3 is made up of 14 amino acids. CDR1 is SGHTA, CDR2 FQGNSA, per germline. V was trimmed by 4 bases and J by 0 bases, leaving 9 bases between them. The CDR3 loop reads CASSSMGVNTEAFF. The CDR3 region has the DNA TGTGCCAGCAGCTCGATGGGGGTGAACACTGAAGCTTTCTTT.

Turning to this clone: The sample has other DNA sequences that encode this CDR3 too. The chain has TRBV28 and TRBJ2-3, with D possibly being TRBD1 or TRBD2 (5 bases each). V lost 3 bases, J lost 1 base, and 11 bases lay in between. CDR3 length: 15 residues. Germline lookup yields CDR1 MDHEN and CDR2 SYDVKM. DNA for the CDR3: TGTGCCAGCAGTTTCTCCCGGGGCGGCACAGATACGCAGTATTTT. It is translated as CASSFSRGGTDTQYF.

The CDR3 is CASTLIAARESQPQHF. The CDR3 DNA reads TGTGCCAGCACCCTAATAGCCGCCAGGGAAAGTCAGCCCCAGCATTTT. The chain has TRBV21-1 and TRBJ1-5; the table's D call of TRBD1 was not tested on the DNA. TRBV21-1 is annotated as a pseudogene. The CDR3 is 16 amino acids.

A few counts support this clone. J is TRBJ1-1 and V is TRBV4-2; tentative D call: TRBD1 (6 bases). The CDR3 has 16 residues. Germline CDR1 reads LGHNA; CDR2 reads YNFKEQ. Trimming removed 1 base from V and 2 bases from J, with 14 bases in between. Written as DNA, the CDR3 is TGTGCCAGCAGCCAAGGACAGGCAGATCCTAACACTGAAGCTTTCTTT. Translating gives CASSQGQADPNTEAFF.

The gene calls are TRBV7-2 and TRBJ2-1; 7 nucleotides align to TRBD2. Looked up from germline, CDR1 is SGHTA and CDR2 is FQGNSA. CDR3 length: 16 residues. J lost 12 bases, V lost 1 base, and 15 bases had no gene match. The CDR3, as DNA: TGTGCCAGCAGCTTAGGGGGAGGGCGATACGAAATGCGGCAGTTCTTC. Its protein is CASSLGGGRYEMRQFF.

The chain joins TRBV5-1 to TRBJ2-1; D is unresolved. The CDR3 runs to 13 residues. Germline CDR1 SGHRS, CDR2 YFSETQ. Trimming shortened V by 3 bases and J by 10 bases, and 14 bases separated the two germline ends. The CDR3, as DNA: TGCGCCAGCAGCTCGTCGCCCGATACGGAGCAGTTCTTC. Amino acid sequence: CASSSSPDTEQFF.

The CDR3 nucleotides read TGTGCCAGCAGCACGCTAGGAGGAGCGCACCTCTTTAGCTCCTACGAGCAGTACTTC. Residues: CASSTLGGAHLFSSYEQYF. The rearrangement joins TRBV7-9 to TRBJ2-7, with D possibly TRBD2 on 5 matching bases. V was pared by 5 bases and J by 0 bases, with 26 bases between. The CDR3 covers 19 residues. Germline loops: CDR1 SEHNR, CDR2 FQNEAQ (reference sequence).

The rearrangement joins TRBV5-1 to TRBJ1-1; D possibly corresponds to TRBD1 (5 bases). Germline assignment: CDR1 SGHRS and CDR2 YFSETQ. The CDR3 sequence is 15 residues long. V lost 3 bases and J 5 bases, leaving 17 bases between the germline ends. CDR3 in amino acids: CASSSGGPAGTEAFF. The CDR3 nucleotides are TGCGCCAGCAGCTCGGGAGGGCCGGCAGGGACTGAAGCTTTCTTT. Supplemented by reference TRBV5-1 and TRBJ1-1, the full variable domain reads KAGVTQTPRYLIKTRGQQVTLSCSPISGHRSVSWYQQTPGQGLQFLFEYFSETQRNKGNFPGRFSGRQFSNSRSEMNVSTLELGDSALYLCASSSGGPAGTEAFFGQGTRLTVV.

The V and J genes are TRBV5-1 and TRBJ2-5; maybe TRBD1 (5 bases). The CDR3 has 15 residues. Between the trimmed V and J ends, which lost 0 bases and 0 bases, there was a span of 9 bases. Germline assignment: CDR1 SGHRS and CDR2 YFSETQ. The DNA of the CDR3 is TGCGCCAGCAGCTTGGTACCCAGGGACCAAGAGACCCAGTACTTC. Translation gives CASSLVPRDQETQYF.